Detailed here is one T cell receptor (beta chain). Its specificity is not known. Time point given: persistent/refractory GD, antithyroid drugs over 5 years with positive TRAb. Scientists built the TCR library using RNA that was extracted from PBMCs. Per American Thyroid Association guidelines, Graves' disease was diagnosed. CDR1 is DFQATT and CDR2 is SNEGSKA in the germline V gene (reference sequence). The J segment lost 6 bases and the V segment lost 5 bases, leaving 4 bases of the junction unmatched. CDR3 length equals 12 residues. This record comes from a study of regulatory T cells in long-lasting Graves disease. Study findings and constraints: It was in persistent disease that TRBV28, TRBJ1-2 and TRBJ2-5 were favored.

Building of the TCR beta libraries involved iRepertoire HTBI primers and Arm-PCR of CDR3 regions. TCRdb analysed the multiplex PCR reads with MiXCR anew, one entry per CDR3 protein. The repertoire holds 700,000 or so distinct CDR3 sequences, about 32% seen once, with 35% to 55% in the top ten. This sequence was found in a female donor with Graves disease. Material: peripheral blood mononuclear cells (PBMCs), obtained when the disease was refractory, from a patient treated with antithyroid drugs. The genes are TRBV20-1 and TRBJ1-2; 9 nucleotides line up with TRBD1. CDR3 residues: CSAAGDRDGYTF. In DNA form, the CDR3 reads TGCAGTGCTGCGGGGGACAGGGATGGCTACACCTTC.